This T cell receptor (beta chain) stems from a study of CD8+ T cells in alopecia areata. Sorting relied on CD4, CD8alpha, NKG2D, NKG2ACE and other markers applied to pooled cutaneous lymph node cells. General study points: When scalp samples are sequenced, resident alphabeta T cells of normal skin are also captured.

This clone is deemed medium-sized. What it binds is unknown. The listed genes are named as in mouse. cDNA reverse transcribed from extracted RNA served as the sequencing template. Clones were sequenced by immunoSEQ multiplex PCR, and TCRdb holds only the in-frame ones, with some missing. Recorded here are approximately 2,300 clones, none singletons. Material: CD8+ T cells sorted from a lymph node. This sequence originates from a C3H/HeJ mouse with alopecia areata. The strain is characterized by the MHC haplotype H2-k.

CDR3 bases read: TGTGCCAGCAGCCTCCAAGAC. It codes for CASSLQD. From start to end, the CDR3 is CASSLQDTQYF. The J gene is TRBJ2-5, the V gene TRBV14; no definite D call. From the germline J gene comes the end of the CDR3, since the read stops 4 residues before it. Per the germline V gene, CDR1 is SGHDT and CDR2 is FRDEAV. V gave up 5 bases and J gave up 2 bases, with 3 bases separating them. The CDR3 spans 11 residues.